These 26 T cell receptor beta chains originate from one sample sequenced in a study of shared clonotypes between healthy human individuals. The naive CD8 fraction comprised CD45RO-negative cells positively selected for CCR7 and excluded terminally differentiated effector memory CD45RA+ cells. Using immunoSEQ multiplex PCR, the repertoire was profiled, and TCRdb retains in-frame clones only, with some absent. The sample holds roughly 600,000 clones, 95% to 98% seen once. Sequences were obtained from naive CD8+ T cells sorted from blood. The receptor source for this set is a man aged 25 to 40 in good health.

A remark on this clone: This could be a read error, since a much larger clone is one nucleotide away. This CDR3 is also generated by other DNA sequences in the sample. The chain employs TRBV11-2 and TRBJ2-7, with unresolved D. The CDR3 spans 11 residues. The germline V gene has CDR1 SGHAT and CDR2 FQNNGV. V was pared by 1 base and J by 6 bases, with 4 bases between. In DNA, the CDR3 is TGTGCCAGCAGCTTAGGGGTCGAGCAGTACTTC. It yields the protein CASSLGVEQYF.

This chain uses TRBV4-1 with TRBJ1-4; D remains ambiguous. CDR1 MGHRA and CDR2 YSYEKL come from the germline V gene. Trimming removed 1 base at V and 7 bases at J, with 13 bases between. The CDR3 is 15 amino acids. DNA of the CDR3: TGCGCCAGCAGCCAAGTCTTTACTCTCGGTGAAAAACTGTTTTTT. Its translation: CASSQVFTLGEKLFF.

The chain has TRBV27 and TRBJ1-1, with no clear D. V was cut by 2 bases and J by 4 bases, with 8 bases left in between. The CDR3 loop spans 13 amino acids. Germline-derived CDR1 and CDR2 are MNHEY and SMNVEV (reference sequence). DNA of the CDR3: TGTGCCAGCAGTTTAGCTGGGTTCACTGAAGCTTTCTTT. Residues: CASSLAGFTEAFF.

The chain combines TRBV11-1 with TRBJ2-2, with TRBD2 matching 10 bases. Germline lookup yields CDR1 SGHAT and CDR2 FQDESV (reference sequence). With 6 bases clipped from V and 4 bases from J, the junction kept 5 bases outside the gene matches. This CDR3 spans 15 amino acids. DNA for the CDR3: TGTGCCAGCAGTAGCGGGAGGCCCTCCACCGGGGAGCTGTTTTTT. This sequence encodes CASSSGRPSTGELFF.

In the case of this clone: One end of the junction does not line up with germline, which may come from a read error. The chain has TRBV4-1 and TRBJ2-7, with TRBD2 matching 7 bases. This CDR3 is built from 14 residues. Germline V CDR1 and CDR2: MGHRA, YSYEKL. The CDR3 here is CASSQESGLPFSVF. DNA for the CDR3: TGCGCCAGCAGCCAAGAGTCGGGACTACCTTTTTCAGTCTTC.

This clone came up once. The chain uses TRBV6-1 and TRBJ2-7; the D gene is possibly TRBD1 (5 bases). CDR3 length equals 12 residues. V lost 7 bases and J 4 bases, leaving 11 bases between the germline ends. Germline CDR1 reads MNHNS; CDR2 reads SASEGT. CDR3 sequence (DNA): TGTGCCAGCACCGCAGGGATATACGAGCAGTACTTC. Residues: CASTAGIYEQYF.

The genes are TRBV9 and TRBJ2-1; TRBD2 is a possible D gene (6 bases). The V gene lost 4 bases and the J gene lost 2 bases, with 16 bases spanning the gap. CDR1 is SGDLS and CDR2 is YYNGEE in the germline V gene. The CDR3 covers 16 residues. CDR3 loop: CASSQAGTPPYNEQFF. The DNA of the CDR3 is TGTGCCAGCAGCCAAGCCGGGACTCCCCCCTACAATGAGCAGTTCTTC.

This sequence joins TRBV7-9 and TRBJ2-1; TRBD2 aligns across 11 bases. Germline V gene lookup returns CDR1 SEHNR and CDR2 FQNEAQ (reference sequence). This CDR3 contains 19 residues. V dropped 4 bases and J dropped 5; count of bases not matched to a gene: 16. The CDR3 sequence: CASSYSTSGTLRWNNEQFF. In DNA form, the CDR3 reads TGTGCCAGCAGCTATTCGACTAGCGGGACATTACGGTGGAACAATGAGCAGTTCTTC. Filled out from reference TRBV7-9 and TRBJ2-1, the complete variable domain reads DTGVSQNPRHKITKRGQNVTFRCDPISEHNRLYWYRQTLGQGPEFLTYFQNEAQLEKSRLLSDRFSAERPKGSFSTLEIQRTEQGDSAMYLCASSYSTSGTLRWNNEQFFGPGTRLTVL.

V usage is TRBV19 and J usage is TRBJ2-3, with 12 bases identical to TRBD2. CDR1 is LNHDA, CDR2 SQIVND, per germline (reference sequence). This CDR3 comprises 14 residues. Trimming at V came to 10 bases and at J to 4 bases, leaving 6 bases not matched to a gene. As DNA, the CDR3 is TGTGCCACCAGACTAGCGGGAGTTGCAGATACGCAGTATTTT. Its protein is CATRLAGVADTQYF.

The chain couples TRBV4-1 to TRBJ2-7, with D maybe TRBD1 (6 bases). Trimming took off 6 bases at V and 0 bases at J, with 9 bases between the two ends. Per the germline V gene, CDR1 is MGHRA and CDR2 is YSYEKL. This CDR3 is built from 13 residues. For the CDR3, the DNA is TGCGCCAGCAGAGACAGGACCTCCTACGAGCAGTACTTC. This sequence encodes CASRDRTSYEQYF.

Worth noting for this clone: One junction end disagrees with the germline gene, perhaps due to a read error. The V call is TRBV7-2, the J call TRBJ2-3; 11 bases agree with TRBD2. This CDR3 comprises 15 residues. Per germline, CDR1 SGHTA and CDR2 FQGNSA. The chain's CDR3 is CASSQTSGSPMDRNF. The CDR3, as DNA: TGTGCCAGCAGCCAAACTAGCGGGAGTCCGATGGACCGAAATTTT.

The genes are TRBV5-4 and TRBJ1-1, with D possibly matching TRBD1 (6 bases). The CDR3 consists of 14 residues. Between the trimmed V and J ends, which lost 0 bases and 2 bases, there was a span of 8 bases. Germline assignment: CDR1 SGHNT and CDR2 YYREEE (reference sequence). The CDR3 spells CASSLVGGNTEAFF. DNA of the CDR3: TGTGCCAGCAGCTTGGTAGGGGGTAACACTGAAGCTTTCTTT.

In regard to this clone: A read error may produce the germline difference seen at one junction end. The V gene is TRBV9, the J gene TRBJ2-1, with D tentatively TRBD1 or TRBD2 (5 bases each). Germline loops: CDR1 SGDLS, CDR2 YYNGEE. The CDR3 consists of 9 residues. The CDR3 protein is CASGTPQIF. The CDR3 DNA is TGTGCCAGCGGGACGCCTCAGATCTTC.

This clone occurred once. The same CDR3 arises from other DNA sequences in this sample as well. The chain carries TRBV7-3 and TRBJ2-1; D call uncertain. CDR3 length: 12 residues. Germline assignment: CDR1 SGHTA and CDR2 FQGTGA. The ends were cut back, 2 bases at V and 6 bases at J, with 5 bases in the middle. The CDR3 spells CASSLVGNEQFF. The CDR3 region has the DNA TGTGCCAGCAGCTTAGTAGGCAATGAGCAGTTCTTC.

The gene calls are TRBV27 and TRBJ2-1; the D gene could be TRBD1 or TRBD2 (6 bases each). The V gene's germline CDR1 is MNHEY and CDR2 SMNVEV (reference sequence). CDR3 length: 16 residues. Deletions cut 3 bases from V and 6 bases from J, with 18 bases between. CDR3 amino acids: CASSFPSERGANEQFF. CDR3 nucleotide sequence: TGTGCCAGCAGTTTCCCCAGCGAGAGGGGGGCCAATGAGCAGTTCTTC.

Only one count was recorded for this clone. The chain employs TRBV7-2 and TRBJ2-1; D is perhaps TRBD1 (5 bases). The CDR3 is made up of 16 amino acids. Trimming stripped 4 bases from V and 3 bases from J, with 16 bases between. Germline assignment: CDR1 SGHTA and CDR2 FQGNSA. The CDR3 nucleotides read TGTGCCAGCAGCTCCGGGTGGAAGGGGTACTACAATGAGCAGTTCTTC. Translating gives CASSSGWKGYYNEQFF. Using reference TRBV7-2 and TRBJ2-1 for the parts outside the CDR3, the full variable domain is GAGVSQSPSNKVTEKGKDVELRCDPISGHTALYWYRQSLGQGLEFLIYFQGNSAPDKSGLPSDRFSAERTGGSVSTLTIQRTQQEDSAVYLCASSSGWKGYYNEQFFGPGTRLTVL.

V is TRBV5-8 and J is TRBJ2-7; possible D gene TRBD2, 5 bases. CDR3 length: 14 amino acids. Per the germline V gene, CDR1 is SGHTS and CDR2 is YDEGEE. V lost 4 bases and J 0 bases, leaving 11 bases between the germline ends. CDR3: CASSVGLDSYEQYF. CDR3 in DNA: TGTGCCAGCAGCGTAGGACTTGACTCCTACGAGCAGTACTTC. The variable domain in full, with the rest retrieved from reference TRBV5-8 and TRBJ2-7, is EAGVTQSPTHLIKTRGQQATLRCSPISGHTSVYWYQQALGLGLQFLLWYDEGEERNRGNFPPRFSGRQFPNYSSELNVNALELEDSALYLCASSVGLDSYEQYFGPGTRLTVT.

The V and J genes are TRBV7-8 and TRBJ1-1, with D maybe TRBD1 (5 bases). Germline CDR1 and CDR2: SGHVS and FQNEAQ. The CDR3 contains 15 residues. The V end was cut by 0 bases, the J end by 4 bases, with 12 bases between. The CDR3 sequence is CASSLARGVGTEAFF. Written as DNA, the CDR3 is TGTGCCAGCAGCTTAGCCCGAGGGGTCGGCACTGAAGCTTTCTTT.

The chain is built from TRBV6-5 and TRBJ2-3, with D possibly being TRBD2 (6 bases). CDR3 length: 16 amino acids. From germline, CDR1 is MNHEY and CDR2 SVGAGI. V lost 0 bases, J lost 7 bases, and 17 bases lay in between. The CDR3 reads CASSYSRGLGGYTQYF. CDR3 nucleotides: TGTGCCAGCAGTTACTCGAGGGGACTGGGGGGATATACGCAGTATTTT.

On this clone itself: Its ends do not fully match the called genes, so a read error is possible. The V call is TRBV2, the J call TRBJ2-1; D unclear. The CDR3 is made up of 13 amino acids. Per the germline V gene, CDR1 is SNHLY and CDR2 is FYNNEI. The CDR3: CASSVAPYNEQFF. DNA of the CDR3: TGTGCCAGCAGTGTTGCCCCCTATAATGAGCAGTTCTTC.

The V call is TRBV14, the J call TRBJ1-1, with unresolved D. The CDR3 loop spans 16 amino acids. With 1 base removed from V and 0 bases from J, the gap between germline ends came to 12 bases. Per germline, CDR1 SGHDN and CDR2 FVKESK. The CDR3 sequence: CASSQVFGDMNTEAFF. DNA of the CDR3: TGTGCCAGCAGCCAAGTATTCGGTGACATGAACACTGAAGCTTTCTTT.

The rearrangement joins TRBV29-1 to TRBJ1-3, with a tentative D call TRBD1 (6 bases). V was shortened by 7 bases and J by 0 bases, with 13 bases between the two germline ends. The CDR3 runs 14 residues. Germline lookup yields CDR1 SQVTM and CDR2 ANQGSEA. The CDR3 spells CSASQGHSGNTIYF. In nucleotides, the CDR3 is TGCAGCGCTTCCCAGGGGCACTCTGGAAACACCATATATTTT. Based on the CDR3 plus reference TRBV29-1 and TRBJ1-3, the full variable domain is SAVISQKPSRDICQRGTSLTIQCQVDSQVTMMFWYRQQPGQSLTLIATANQGSEATYESGFVIDKFPISRPNLTFSTLTVSNMSPEDSSIYLCSASQGHSGNTIYFGEGSWLTVV.

The genes are TRBV6-5 and TRBJ2-7; D possibly corresponds to TRBD1 (5 bases). With 6 bases removed from V and 2 bases from J, the gap between germline ends came to 8 bases. The CDR3 has 12 amino acids. Germline CDR1 reads MNHEY; CDR2 reads SVGAGI. The CDR3 loop reads CASRTGAYEQYF. CDR3 bases: TGTGCCAGCAGAACAGGAGCCTACGAGCAGTACTTC.

This chain connects TRBV19 to TRBJ2-1; possible D gene TRBD2, 6 bases. CDR1 and CDR2 (germline): LNHDA, SQIVND (reference sequence). V was cut by 3 bases and J by 7 bases, with 13 bases left in between. This CDR3 region has 14 residues. The CDR3 spells CASSMGSAGNEQFF. DNA of the CDR3: TGTGCCAGTAGTATGGGTAGCGCGGGGAATGAGCAGTTCTTC.

The genes are TRBV5-1 and TRBJ1-2; D ambiguous. V was trimmed by 3 bases and J by 1 base, leaving 10 bases between them. CDR3 length: 14 amino acids. The V gene's germline CDR1 is SGHRS and CDR2 YFSETQ. For the CDR3, the DNA is TGCGCCAGCAGCTGGGGTGGGGTTAACTATGGCTACACCTTC. Protein: CASSWGGVNYGYTF.

The chain links TRBV14 to TRBJ1-2; the D is unclear. The CDR3 sequence is 13 residues long. Germline V gives CDR1 SGHDN, CDR2 FVKESK. Deletions cut 4 bases from V and 5 bases from J, with 11 bases between. DNA of the CDR3: TGTGCCAGCAGCCCTGGGAGGGTGTATGGCTACACCTTC. Encoded protein: CASSPGRVYGYTF.